This T cell receptor (beta chain) was captured by sequencing in a study of shared clonotypes between healthy human individuals. Across the study: The plates for each donor numbered three CD4 naive, three CD4 memory, two CD8 naive and one CD8 memory.

Trimming at V came to 4 bases and at J to 2 bases, leaving 3 bases not matched to a gene. The CDR3 consists of 14 residues. Germline V CDR1 and CDR2: LGHNA, YSLEER. Remarks on this clone: Its specificity is not known. Other DNA sequences from this sample encode an identical CDR3 as well.

Method: immunoSEQ multiplex PCR; TCRdb's copy keeps in-frame clones and lacks some. This table has millions of clones, under 95% appearing once. CD45RO-negative, CCR7-positively selected cells formed the naive CD8 fraction, excluding terminally differentiated effector memory CD45RA+ cells. Overall study results and limits: Clonotype sharing across donors was expected to vary with sequencing depth. The four-donor shared clonotypes exceeded non-shared clonotypes in generation probability, with non-shared ones scoring lower.

Material for sequencing was naive CD8+ T cells from PBMCs. The rearrangement uses TRBV4-3 and TRBJ2-7; 9 nucleotides agree with TRBD1. The source is a man between 18 and 29 years old in good health. Some clones in this sample may be carry-over from other donors' samples. The CDR3: CASSPGQGTYEQYF. The DNA for the CDR3 is TGCGCCAGCAGCCCAGGACAGGGGACCTACGAGCAGTACTTC.